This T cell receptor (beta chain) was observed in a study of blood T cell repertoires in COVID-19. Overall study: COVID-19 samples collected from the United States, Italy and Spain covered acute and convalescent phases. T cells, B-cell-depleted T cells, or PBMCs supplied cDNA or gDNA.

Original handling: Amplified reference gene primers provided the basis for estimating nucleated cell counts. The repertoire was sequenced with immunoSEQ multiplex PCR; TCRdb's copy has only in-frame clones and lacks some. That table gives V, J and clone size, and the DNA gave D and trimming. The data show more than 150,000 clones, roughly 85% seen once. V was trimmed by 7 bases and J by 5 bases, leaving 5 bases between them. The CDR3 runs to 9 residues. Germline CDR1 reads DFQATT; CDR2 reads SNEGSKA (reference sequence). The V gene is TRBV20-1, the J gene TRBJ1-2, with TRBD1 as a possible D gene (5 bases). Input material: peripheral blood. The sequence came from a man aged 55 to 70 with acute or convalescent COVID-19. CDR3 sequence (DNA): TGCAGTGGACAGTATGGCTACACCTTC. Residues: CSGQYGYTF.